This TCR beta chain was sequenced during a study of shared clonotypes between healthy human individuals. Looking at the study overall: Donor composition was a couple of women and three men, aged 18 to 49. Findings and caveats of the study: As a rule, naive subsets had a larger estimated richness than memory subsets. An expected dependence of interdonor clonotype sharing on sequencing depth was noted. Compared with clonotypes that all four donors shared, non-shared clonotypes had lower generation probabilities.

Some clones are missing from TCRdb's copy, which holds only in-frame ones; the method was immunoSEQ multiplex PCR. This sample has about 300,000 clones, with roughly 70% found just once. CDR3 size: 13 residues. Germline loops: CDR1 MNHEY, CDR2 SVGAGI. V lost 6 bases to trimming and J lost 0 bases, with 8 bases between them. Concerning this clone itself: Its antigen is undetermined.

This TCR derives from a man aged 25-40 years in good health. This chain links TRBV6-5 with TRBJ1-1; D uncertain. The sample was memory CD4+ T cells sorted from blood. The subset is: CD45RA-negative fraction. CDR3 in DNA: TGTGCCAGCAGACAGCCCCTGAACACTGAAGCTTTCTTT. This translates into CASRQPLNTEAFF.